This T cell receptor beta chain originates from a study of vaccination and CD4 T cells after COVID-19. Study at large: Following dose two, a median approximately 74 days (range 14 to 241) passed before post-vaccine samples were taken. Overlapping SARS-CoV-2, HCoV-NL63, HCoV-OC43 and HCoV-229E spike peptides were used to stimulate cells. Study-wide findings and caveats: Convalescent patients displayed spike mono-reactivity in 304 of 307 vaccine-specific clones. Convalescent patients had a median approximately 86% of post-vaccine SARS-CoV-2-reactive clones that were detected only after vaccination, not before it.

Treatment reported: approximately nine-day PBMC culture with coronavirus spike peptide pools or control peptides (ViraFEST assay). Sequencing of DNA taken from cultured CD4+ T cells relied on the Oncomine TCR Beta short-read assay. MiXCR was run by TCRdb on the PCR reads, yielding one entry per CDR3 protein. Among roughly 15,000 distinct CDR3 sequences listed, less than 50% were seen once. A remark on this clonotype: The antigen is unknown.

The CDR3 consists of 17 residues. V was pared by 0 bases and J by 4 bases, with 15 bases between. Germline V lookup: CDR1 SEHNR, CDR2 FQNEAQ (reference sequence). The chain uses TRBV7-9 and TRBJ2-2; tentatively, D is TRBD2 (6 bases). The sequence derives from a human donor who had recovered from COVID-19. Input material: CD4+ T cells from blood, cultured in vitro. CDR3 bases: TGTGCCAGCAGCTTAGCGGGGGGAGCGGAGGTCACCGGGGAGCTGTTTTTT. Translating it yields CASSLAGGAEVTGELFF.